This TCR beta chain was sequenced during a study of blood T cell repertoires in COVID-19. In the study overall: Acute and convalescent COVID-19 samples came from the United States, Italy and Spain. In each case, the material was cDNA or gDNA derived from T cells, B-cell-depleted T cells, or PBMCs.

V lost 5 bases and J lost 2; bases outside the gene matches: 5. The germline gives CDR1 SEHNR, CDR2 FQNEAQ (reference sequence). This CDR3 spans 14 amino acids. The table came from immunoSEQ multiplex PCR; TCRdb's copy has only in-frame clones and leaves some out. This table has about 190,000 clones, roughly three quarters appearing once. As for this clone: Different DNA sequences within this sample yield the same CDR3.

The sequencing input was PBMCs or T cells enriched from blood (not recorded which). The chain is built from TRBV7-9 and TRBJ1-2, with 7 bases that match TRBD1. The sequence came from a woman in her forties or fifties with acute COVID-19. The CDR3 loop reads CASSLGQANYGYTF. The CDR3 coding sequence is TGTGCCAGCAGCCTAGGACAGGCCAACTATGGCTACACCTTC.